The clone carrying this T cell receptor beta chain was seen more than once but under ten times. These data are taken from a study of tumor-infiltrating lymphocytes in oesophageal squamous cell carcinoma. One entry per CDR3 protein results from TCRdb running MiXCR on the PCR reads. In the table there are around 23,000 distinct CDR3 sequences, 35% to 45% of which are singletons. CDR3 length: 12 residues. The V gene lost 0 bases and the J gene lost 6 bases, with 3 bases spanning the gap. CDR1 and CDR2 from the germline V gene are SGHTA and FQGNSA. This clonotype was obtained from a male donor with esophageal squamous cell carcinoma. This rearrangement joins TRBV7-2 to TRBJ2-1; D not resolved. Sequencing was performed on esophageal tumor tissue. CDR3 nucleotide sequence: TGTGCCAGCAGCTTAGCTCGCAATGAGCAGTTCTTC. Its translation is CASSLARNEQFF.